One and the same sample provided the 30 T cell receptor beta chains below, sequenced in a study of identical twins (dated by TCRdb to 2016 to 2017). Library method: 5' RACE. Sequencing was carried out with an Illumina HiSeq 2000. TCRdb itself trimmed the public reads at Q25 with fastp, ran MiXCR and retained productive beta chains. Every CDR3 protein is listed once, alongside the most common genes and DNA of its rows. For this sample the table gives 400,000 to 500,000 distinct CDR3 sequences, of which about 18% were detected only once. The top ten hold roughly 12% of the sample. Input material: naive T cells sorted from blood. What the cell subset or site label conveys for this sample: cells isolated with a human naive T-cell isolation kit. The source of these receptors is a man between 45 and 60 years old in good health.

This chain links TRBV12-3 or TRBV12-4 with TRBJ1-4, with D tentatively TRBD1 (5 bases). V dropped 6 bases and J dropped 0 bases, with 11 bases sitting between them. The CDR3 loop spans 15 amino acids. As DNA, the CDR3 is TGTGCCAGCAGGATGGGGGGGGCAACTAATGAAAAACTGTTTTTT. Its translation: CASRMGGATNEKLFF.

A few counts support this clonotype. The chain uses TRBV5-1 and TRBJ2-1; 8 bases match TRBD2. Germline V lookup: CDR1 SGHRS, CDR2 YFSETQ. This CDR3 comprises 14 residues. V dropped 4 bases and J dropped 10; count of bases not matched to a gene: 10. The CDR3 nucleotides read TGCGCCAGCAGCCCCTGGACTAGCCGGGGGGAGCAGTTCTTC. Translation: CASSPWTSRGEQFF.

V gene TRBV12-3 or TRBV12-4 combines with J gene TRBJ1-1; TRBD1 agrees at 10 bases. The length of the CDR3 is 15 residues. The junction had 16 bases not matched to a gene; V was cut back by 5 bases and J by 13 bases. The CDR3 here is CASSTGQGDLGLVFF. CDR3 nucleotide sequence: TGTGCCAGCAGTACAGGACAGGGGGACCTGGGCTTGGTTTTCTTT.

This clonotype was detected many times. The chain couples TRBV15 to TRBJ1-5; perhaps TRBD1 as D (6 bases). The CDR3 spans 15 residues. Germline CDR1 LNHNV, CDR2 YYDKDF (reference sequence). The V end lost 0 bases, the J end lost 3 bases, and 9 bases lay between the germline ends. The CDR3, as DNA: TGTGCCACCAGCAGAGACGGACAGAACAATCAGCCCCAGCATTTT. Residues: CATSRDGQNNQPQHF.

This clonotype was seen ten or more times. The V and J genes are TRBV10-1 and TRBJ2-1, with D unresolved. This CDR3 is built from 14 residues. Trimming left V 2 bases short and J 7 bases short, with 12 bases between. CDR1 and CDR2 (germline): WNHNN, SYGVQD (reference sequence). The CDR3 DNA reads as TGCGCCAGCAGTGAGGTACAGAATGAGAATGAGCAGTTCTTC. Protein product: CASSEVQNENEQFF.

This chain uses TRBV6-5 with TRBJ2-3; possible D gene TRBD1, 6 bases. CDR1 is MNHEY and CDR2 is SVGAGI in the germline V gene. Deletions cut 0 bases from V and 4 bases from J, with 14 bases between. The CDR3 consists of 16 residues. CDR3 bases: TGTGCCAGCAGTTACTCGAATCAGGGGAGTGCAGATACGCAGTATTTT. The encoded protein is CASSYSNQGSADTQYF.

The V gene is TRBV11-2, the J gene TRBJ2-3; D not certain. The CDR3 consists of 15 residues. V was shortened by 0 bases and J by 5 bases, with 12 bases between the two germline ends. The germline gives CDR1 SGHAT, CDR2 FQNNGV. The CDR3 DNA reads as TGTGCCAGCAGCTTAGATAGTTCGCAGCTAGATACGCAGTATTTT. This encodes CASSLDSSQLDTQYF.

This clonotype was seen more than once but under ten times. This chain joins TRBV5-1 and TRBJ2-1; no clear D. There are 15 residues in the CDR3. Per the germline V gene, CDR1 is SGHRS and CDR2 is YFSETQ. V shed 7 bases and J shed 4 bases, with 18 bases lying between them. The CDR3 DNA follows: TGCGCCAGCGGTCGGACGGGCATACGGTACAATGAGCAGTTCTTC. It encodes CASGRTGIRYNEQFF.

The rearrangement joins TRBV5-1 to TRBJ2-2; 12 bases match TRBD2. The CDR3 has 16 amino acids. CDR1 and CDR2 from the germline V gene are SGHRS and YFSETQ. V lost 4 bases to trimming and J lost 3 bases; unmatched junction nucleotides: 4. As DNA, the CDR3 is TGCGCCAGCAGCCGCACTAGCGGGGGGTACACCGGGGAGCTGTTTTTT. Protein product: CASSRTSGGYTGELFF.

This clonotype has just a few counts. This chain joins TRBV27 and TRBJ2-1; TRBD1 matches at 9 bases. V shed 6 bases and J 6 bases; nucleotides not matched to a gene: 15. Germline loops: CDR1 MNHEY, CDR2 SMNVEV (reference sequence). CDR3 length equals 17 residues. The CDR3 region has the DNA TGTGCCAGCAGACGAGATACGGGGACAGGGCTGTTCAATGAGCAGTTCTTC. Its translation: CASRRDTGTGLFNEQFF.

This clonotype was seen repeatedly, ten times or more. The chain combines TRBV7-9 with TRBJ2-7; D uncertain. Germline values: CDR1 SEHNR, CDR2 FQNEAQ (reference sequence). Trimming shortened V by 5 bases and J by 1 base, and 12 bases separated the two germline ends. CDR3 length equals 14 residues. The CDR3 is CASSAEFGSYEQYF. The CDR3, as DNA: TGTGCCAGCAGCGCTGAGTTCGGTTCCTACGAGCAGTACTTC.

This clonotype has more than one count but fewer than ten. V gene TRBV7-2 combines with J gene TRBJ2-1, with 9 bases lining up with TRBD1. The germline gives CDR1 SGHTA, CDR2 FQGNSA. V shed 3 bases, J shed 9 bases, and the junction held 9 bases outside the gene matches. CDR3 length: 15 residues. The CDR3 region is CASSFWGQGLSEQFF. In nucleotides, the CDR3 is TGTGCCAGCAGCTTTTGGGGACAGGGATTGAGTGAGCAGTTCTTC.

This clonotype was observed a handful of times. This chain links TRBV6-1 with TRBJ2-3; D is undetermined. Germline loops: CDR1 MNHNS, CDR2 SASEGT. V lost 6 bases, J lost 5 bases, and 12 bases lay in between. The CDR3 has 13 amino acids. The CDR3 nucleotides are TGTGCCAGCAGCCCAGGACCATTAGATACGCAGTATTTT. This translates into CASSPGPLDTQYF.

This clonotype was picked up many times. The chain carries TRBV5-1 and TRBJ2-4; D is perhaps TRBD1 (5 bases). V was shortened by 0 bases and J by 15 bases, with 13 bases between the two germline ends. Germline V gene lookup returns CDR1 SGHRS and CDR2 YFSETQ. This CDR3 comprises 12 residues. This CDR3 is CASSLGQGRLYF. CDR3 nucleotides: TGCGCCAGCAGCTTGGGCCAGGGTCGTTTGTACTTC.

There are a few counts of this clonotype. This chain links TRBV29-1 with TRBJ1-1; 7 bases agree with TRBD1. The CDR3 has 16 amino acids. Germline V gene sequence: CDR1 SQVTM, CDR2 ANQGSEA. V dropped 5 bases and J dropped 0; count of bases not matched to a gene: 12. The CDR3 DNA sequence: TGCAGCGTTAACAATCCGGGACAGAACATGAACACTGAAGCTTTCTTT. Translation gives CSVNNPGQNMNTEAFF.

This clonotype was seen more than once but under ten times. Being one base from a much bigger clone, this may be a read error. The rearrangement uses TRBV20-1 and TRBJ2-7, with no clear D. CDR1 DFQATT and CDR2 SNEGSKA come from the germline V gene (reference sequence). The CDR3 loop spans 13 amino acids. V dropped 0 bases and J dropped 0 bases, with 6 bases sitting between them. CDR3: CSARDRISYEQYF. In DNA, the CDR3 is TGCAGTGCTAGAGACCGGATCTCCTACGAGCAGTACTTC.

This chain joins TRBV9 and TRBJ2-1, with D possibly matching TRBD1 (6 bases). Germline V lookup: CDR1 SGDLS, CDR2 YYNGEE. The V gene lost 3 bases and the J gene lost 3 bases, with 16 bases spanning the gap. The CDR3 covers 16 residues. The CDR3: CASSGTTGHGYNEQFF. The DNA of the CDR3 is TGTGCCAGCAGCGGGACGACAGGTCACGGCTACAATGAGCAGTTCTTC.

This clonotype was picked up a small number of times. The rearrangement uses TRBV6-1 and TRBJ2-6, with 7 bases fitting TRBD1. The CDR3 extends over 19 amino acids. V trimming: 6 bases; J trimming: 0 bases; junction bases outside the gene matches: 14. CDR1 MNHNS and CDR2 SASEGT come from the germline V gene. The CDR3 bases are TGTGCCAGCAGCAAAGGGGGCAGGCCCCCCTACTCTGGGGCCAACGTCCTGACTTTC. Translating it yields CASSKGGRPPYSGANVLTF.

This clonotype has only a few counts. V is TRBV2 and J is TRBJ2-2, with D perhaps assigned TRBD1 or TRBD2 (5 bases each). This CDR3 is built from 15 residues. Germline V lookup: CDR1 SNHLY, CDR2 FYNNEI. Deletions cut 8 bases from V and 0 bases from J, with 13 bases between. The CDR3 DNA sequence: TGTGCCAGCGGATTCCGGGACCCGAACACCGGGGAGCTGTTTTTT. It translates to CASGFRDPNTGELFF.

This clonotype was counted at least ten times. V and J are TRBV7-9 and TRBJ1-2, with 10 bases aligning to TRBD1. The germline gives CDR1 SEHNR, CDR2 FQNEAQ (reference sequence). The junction had 6 bases not matched to a gene; V was cut back by 5 bases and J by 6 bases. This CDR3 region has 14 residues. CDR3 region: CASSESGTGDGYTF. CDR3 DNA sequence: TGTGCCAGCAGCGAATCCGGGACAGGGGATGGCTACACCTTC. The whole variable domain, remainder taken from reference TRBV7-9 and TRBJ1-2, is DTGVSQNPRHKITKRGQNVTFRCDPISEHNRLYWYRQTLGQGPEFLTYFQNEAQLEKSRLLSDRFSAERPKGSFSTLEIQRTEQGDSAMYLCASSESGTGDGYTFGSGTRLTVV.

This clonotype was seen more than once but under ten times. The J gene is TRBJ2-2, the V gene TRBV12-3 or TRBV12-4; no reliable D call. The CDR3 covers 15 residues. V was shortened by 3 bases and J by 0 bases, with 8 bases between the two germline ends. CDR3 nucleotide sequence: TGTGCCAGCAGTTTGGGGTACGCGAACACCGGGGAGCTGTTTTTT. Encoded protein: CASSLGYANTGELFF.

This clonotype showed up just a few times. V gene TRBV4-2 combines with J gene TRBJ2-1; 8 bases map to TRBD2. The ends lost 5 bases at V and 4 bases at J; junction bases unmatched: 22. The CDR3 is 20 amino acids. Germline V gene lookup returns CDR1 LGHNA and CDR2 YNFKEQ. The CDR3 DNA reads TGTGCCAGCAGCGTAGGGGTGGCGACTAGCGAATTCCCCTCTTACAATGAGCAGTTCTTC. This encodes CASSVGVATSEFPSYNEQFF.

This clonotype was picked up many times. The chain couples TRBV20-1 to TRBJ1-5, with TRBD1 identical over 7 bases. Germline-derived CDR1 and CDR2 are DFQATT and SNEGSKA (reference sequence). The CDR3 sequence is 14 residues long. Trimming took 6 bases from V and 3 from J; bases not matched to a gene: 8. The CDR3 region is CSAWGQRVNQPQHF. CDR3 nucleotide sequence: TGCAGTGCCTGGGGACAGAGAGTCAATCAGCCCCAGCATTTT.

The chain uses TRBV10-3 and TRBJ1-2; weak D call: TRBD1 (6 bases). The CDR3 has 12 amino acids. Per the germline V gene, CDR1 is ENHRY and CDR2 is SYGVKD. Between the trimmed V and J ends, which lost 11 bases and 2 bases, there was a span of 12 bases. The DNA of the CDR3 is TGTGCCGCACAGGGTGGGAACTATGGCTACACCTTC. The encoded protein is CAAQGGNYGYTF.

This clonotype was seen a few times. V usage is TRBV5-8 and J usage is TRBJ2-7, with D maybe TRBD1 (5 bases). V dropped 4 bases and J dropped 6 bases, with 20 bases sitting between them. The V gene's germline CDR1 is SGHTS and CDR2 YDEGEE. This CDR3 is 15 amino acids long. Here the CDR3 reads CASSGRVIPFGEQYF. The CDR3 DNA sequence: TGTGCCAGCAGCGGCAGGGTAATTCCTTTCGGCGAGCAGTACTTC.

This clonotype was seen ten or more times. This rearrangement joins TRBV4-2 to TRBJ1-2; no firm D call. This CDR3 comprises 13 residues. The germline gives CDR1 LGHNA, CDR2 YNFKEQ. V lost 1 base and J lost 2, with 5 bases in between. Written as DNA, the CDR3 is TGTGCCAGCAGCCAAGGAGGGAACTATGGCTACACCTTC. Protein: CASSQGGNYGYTF.

The chain carries TRBV20-1 and TRBJ1-6; the D is unclear. Trimming stripped 6 bases from V and 5 bases from J, with 8 bases between. Germline CDR1 and CDR2: DFQATT and SNEGSKA (reference sequence). The CDR3 has 12 amino acids. This CDR3 is CSAGRHNSPLHF. DNA for the CDR3: TGCAGTGCAGGACGTCATAATTCACCCCTCCACTTT.

The table lists this clonotype with many counts. This chain links TRBV29-1 with TRBJ2-5; D perhaps matches TRBD1 (6 bases). Trimming took 5 bases from V and 3 from J, leaving 13 bases between them. CDR1 and CDR2 (germline): SQVTM, ANQGSEA. The CDR3 loop spans 13 amino acids. The CDR3 here is CSVRFGQKETQYF. The CDR3 DNA reads TGCAGCGTTCGATTTGGACAGAAAGAGACCCAGTACTTC.

This clonotype has a count of ten or more. This rearrangement joins TRBV4-1 to TRBJ2-2; 7 nucleotides agree with TRBD1. V was pared by 1 base and J by 2 bases, with 4 bases of the junction left unmatched. Germline CDR1 is MGHRA and CDR2 is YSYEKL. The CDR3 has 16 residues. DNA of the CDR3: TGCGCCAGCAGCCAAGCTGGGACAGACAACACCGGGGAGCTGTTTTTT. Encoded protein: CASSQAGTDNTGELFF.

V and J are TRBV15 and TRBJ2-7, with 12 bases identical to TRBD1. The V gene end was trimmed by 4 bases and the J gene end by 3 bases; junction bases not matched to a gene: 4. Looked up from germline, CDR1 is LNHNV and CDR2 is YYDKDF (reference sequence). The length of the CDR3 is 15 residues. CDR3 in DNA: TGTGCCACCAGCAAGGGACAGGGGGCGTTCTACGAGCAGTACTTC. Protein: CATSKGQGAFYEQYF.